Presented here are 25 T cell receptor beta chains from one specimen sequenced in a study of blood T cells in healthy people across ages. Primed by a sample-barcoded 5' primer and a J-beta primer mix, a second PCR proceeded for roughly 6 to 12 cycles. TCRdb re-called the 5' RACE reads with MiXCR, one entry per CDR3 protein. The sample shows more than 650,000 distinct CDR3 sequences, 40% to 65% of them seen only once. The sequenced sample consisted of blood. The source of these receptors is a man aged 80 or over in good health.

DNA for the CDR3: TGTGCCAGCAGTCCCTTCAAGGGGGACTACAATGAGCAGTTCTTC. Amino acids: CASSPFKGDYNEQFF. The V call is TRBV28, the J call TRBJ2-1, with a weak D call TRBD1 (6 bases). The CDR3 runs 15 residues. Germline V lookup: CDR1 MDHEN, CDR2 SYDVKM. V was trimmed by 5 bases and J by 3 bases, leaving 14 bases between them.

The V and J genes are TRBV7-9 and TRBJ2-1; possible D gene TRBD2, 6 bases. The CDR3 is 19 amino acids. CDR1 is SEHNR and CDR2 is FQNEAQ in the germline V gene (reference sequence). With 5 bases removed from V and 7 bases from J, the gap between germline ends came to 30 bases. The CDR3 here is CASSHAGRWGGPAENEQFF. CDR3 in DNA: TGTGCCAGCAGCCATGCGGGGCGGTGGGGCGGGCCTGCGGAGAATGAGCAGTTCTTC.

Concerning this clonotype itself: A much larger clonotype is one base distant, so this may be a read error. The V and J genes are TRBV2 and TRBJ2-5; tentatively, D is TRBD1 (5 bases). The J call could be wrong; TRBJ2-7 is a better fit for the DNA end. The CDR3 has 15 residues. The germline CDR1 and CDR2 sequences are SNHLY and FYNNEI. The CDR3 is CASNEGPGSGYEQYF. CDR3 nucleotide sequence: TGTGCCAGCAATGAAGGGCCAGGGTCGGGCTACGAGCAGTACTTC.

There are many counts of this clonotype. V and J are TRBV29-1 and TRBJ1-4; perhaps TRBD1 as D (5 bases). The CDR3 is 12 amino acids. Trimming took off 7 bases at V and 4 bases at J, with 10 bases between the two ends. Per the germline V gene, CDR1 is SQVTM and CDR2 is ANQGSEA. The chain's CDR3 is CSEGPRNEKLFF. For the CDR3, the DNA is TGCAGCGAGGGACCCCGTAATGAAAAACTGTTTTTT. Variable domain in full (rest from reference TRBV29-1 and TRBJ1-4): SAVISQKPSRDICQRGTSLTIQCQVDSQVTMMFWYRQQPGQSLTLIATANQGSEATYESGFVIDKFPISRPNLTFSTLTVSNMSPEDSSIYLCSEGPRNEKLFFGSGTQLSVL.

This clonotype was found once. The chain recombines TRBV28 with TRBJ2-1; D gene unclear. The germline CDR1 and CDR2 sequences are MDHEN and SYDVKM. The CDR3 runs 15 residues. The V and J ends lost 6 bases and 4 bases respectively, with 16 bases between them. The CDR3 is CASSRDTILYNEQFF. In nucleotides, the CDR3 is TGTGCCAGCAGCCGCGACACGATACTTTACAATGAGCAGTTCTTC.

The CDR3 coding sequence is TGTGCCATCAGAACAGGGTCCGGGGAGCTGTTTTTT. This codes for CAIRTGSGELFF. V and J are TRBV10-3 and TRBJ2-2; the D gene is possibly TRBD1 (6 bases). V was trimmed by 6 bases and J by 6 bases, leaving 8 bases between them. Germline V lookup: CDR1 ENHRY, CDR2 SYGVKD. This CDR3 contains 12 residues.

The chain joins TRBV29-1 to TRBJ2-7; 7 nucleotides agree with TRBD1. The CDR3 sequence is 12 residues long. J was trimmed by 7 bases and V by 7 bases; bases with no gene match: 10. CDR1 SQVTM and CDR2 ANQGSEA come from the germline V gene. The CDR3 DNA reads as TGCAGCGGCGGACAGGATGTGTATGAGCAGTACTTC. This gives the protein CSGGQDVYEQYF.

This clonotype turned up a few times. The chain combines TRBV29-1 with TRBJ2-7, with TRBD2 matching 9 bases. This CDR3 is built from 11 residues. With 4 bases clipped from V and 7 bases from J, the junction kept 2 bases outside the gene matches. Germline CDR1 is SQVTM and CDR2 is ANQGSEA. The CDR3 DNA reads as TGCAGCGTTGCGCTAGCGGGGGAGCAGTACTTC. It specifies CSVALAGEQYF.

The chain has TRBV28 and TRBJ2-3; D may be TRBD1 or TRBD2 (5 bases each). V was pared by 4 bases and J by 14 bases, with 22 bases between. This CDR3 spans 14 amino acids. Germline loops: CDR1 MDHEN, CDR2 SYDVKM. For the CDR3, the DNA is TGTGCCAGCAGTTCCCGGGGCTCGCACAGATACGCGTATTTT. Amino acid sequence: CASSSRGSHRYAYF.

The chain joins TRBV29-1 to TRBJ1-2, with a possible D match to TRBD1 (6 bases). The CDR3 extends over 13 amino acids. Germline lookup yields CDR1 SQVTM and CDR2 ANQGSEA. V was pared by 4 bases and J by 3 bases, with 12 bases between. Here the CDR3 DNA reads TGCAGCGTTGGTGCAGGGGACGACTATGGCTACACCTTC. The encoded protein is CSVGAGDDYGYTF.

V usage is TRBV6-1 and J usage is TRBJ1-6; no firm D call. The CDR3 totals 15 residues. The germline V and J ends were trimmed by 3 bases and 0 bases, with 6 bases remaining between them. Germline CDR1 MNHNS, CDR2 SASEGT. In DNA, the CDR3 is TGTGCCAGCAGTGAGCCCAGCTCCTATAATTCACCCCTCCACTTT. Translated: CASSEPSSYNSPLHF.

V is TRBV6-4 and J is TRBJ2-1; the match to TRBD2 covers 7 bases. V shed 11 bases, J shed 3 bases, and the junction held 13 bases outside the gene matches. The CDR3 spans 15 residues. Germline CDR1 reads MRHNA; CDR2 reads SNTAGT. The CDR3 sequence: CALTGLAVIYNEQFF. The CDR3 DNA reads TGTGCCCTTACCGGGCTAGCGGTTATCTACAATGAGCAGTTCTTC.

The chain uses TRBV5-6 and TRBJ1-6; TRBD1 matches 7 bases. Per the germline V gene, CDR1 is SGHDT and CDR2 is YYEEEE. CDR3 length equals 16 residues. The V segment lost 3 bases and the J segment 5 bases; nucleotides outside the gene matches: 8. CDR3 sequence reads: CASSYQGGGNNSPLHF. CDR3 nucleotide sequence: TGTGCCAGCAGCTACCAGGGAGGGGGCAATAATTCACCCCTCCACTTT.

The chain couples TRBV4-1 to TRBJ2-7, with TRBD1 matching 11 bases. Per the germline V gene, CDR1 is MGHRA and CDR2 is YSYEKL. The CDR3 sequence is 17 residues long. Losses at the gene ends were 0 bases for V and 6 bases for J; bases not matched to a gene: 10. DNA of the CDR3: TGCGCCAGCAGCCAAGAGGGGACAGGGGGGACTGCGGGCGAGCAGTACTTC. The encoded protein is CASSQEGTGGTAGEQYF.

This clonotype was seen only a few times. This chain links TRBV20-1 with TRBJ2-7; unclear D gene. Germline lookup yields CDR1 DFQATT and CDR2 SNEGSKA (reference sequence). The CDR3 extends over 14 amino acids. V was cut by 6 bases and J by 4 bases, with 19 bases left in between. The CDR3 sequence: CSATPRLGMYEQYF. CDR3 DNA: TGCAGTGCAACCCCGAGGCTGGGAATGTACGAGCAGTACTTC.

The chain is built from TRBV11-1 and TRBJ1-1; 10 bases fit TRBD1. CDR3 length equals 14 residues. The J segment lost 7 bases and the V segment lost 5 bases, leaving 7 bases of the junction unmatched. CDR1 SGHAT and CDR2 FQDESV come from the germline V gene (reference sequence). The CDR3 nucleotides are TGTGCCAGCAGCAAGACAGGGGGCTGGAGTGAAGCTTTCTTT. This codes for CASSKTGGWSEAFF.

This clonotype was counted between two and nine times. The chain has TRBV2 and TRBJ2-7, with a weak D call TRBD2 (6 bases). Germline V gives CDR1 SNHLY, CDR2 FYNNEI. Deletions cut 7 bases from V and 7 bases from J, with 20 bases between. The length of the CDR3 is 14 residues. As DNA, the CDR3 is TGTGCCAGCACTGCGGGACTCCCGGTCCGGGAGCAGTACTTC. Amino acids: CASTAGLPVREQYF.

This chain joins TRBV28 and TRBJ2-7; 11 bases fit TRBD1. After removal of 6 bases from V and 3 bases from J, the junction contained 7 bases not matched to a gene. The CDR3 covers 15 residues. Germline CDR1 reads MDHEN; CDR2 reads SYDVKM. The DNA of the CDR3 is TGTGCCAGCAGCCGATCGGGACAGGGGGTCTACGAGCAGTACTTC. Amino acid sequence: CASSRSGQGVYEQYF.

This chain connects TRBV27 to TRBJ2-7; the D gene is possibly TRBD1 (5 bases). Germline V gene lookup returns CDR1 MNHEY and CDR2 SMNVEV (reference sequence). The CDR3 covers 14 residues. V lost 5 bases and J 1 base, leaving 12 bases between the germline ends. Written as DNA, the CDR3 is TGTGCCAGCAGTCCCCACCAGGGTTCCTACGAGCAGTACTTC. Its translation is CASSPHQGSYEQYF.

This chain joins TRBV6-5 and TRBJ1-2; 9 positions agree with TRBD1. The J segment lost 4 bases and the V segment lost 7 bases, leaving 7 bases of the junction unmatched. The CDR3 runs 14 residues. The germline gives CDR1 MNHEY, CDR2 SVGAGI. The CDR3 is CASTADRGGYGYTF. DNA for the CDR3: TGTGCCAGCACCGCGGACAGGGGAGGCTATGGCTACACCTTC.

This sequence joins TRBV3-1 and TRBJ2-5; D remains unclear. The J call may be wrong; the DNA end is better matched by TRBJ2-7. This CDR3 comprises 15 residues. Germline CDR1 reads LGHDT; CDR2 reads YNNKEL (reference sequence). The CDR3 region is CASSQVAARPYEQYF. CDR3 in DNA: TGTGCCAGCAGCCAAGTGGCGGCCCGTCCCTACGAGCAGTACTTC.

The chain recombines TRBV4-2 with TRBJ1-2, with 7 nucleotides matching TRBD1. The V gene end was trimmed by 5 bases and the J gene end by 1 base; junction bases not matched to a gene: 10. The CDR3 runs to 16 residues. Germline assignment: CDR1 LGHNA and CDR2 YNFKEQ. DNA of the CDR3: TGTGCCAGCAGCTCCCGCGGACAGGTTATTAACTATGGCTACACCTTC. As protein: CASSSRGQVINYGYTF.

On this clonotype: A much larger clone differs by one base, so this may be a read error. The V and J genes are TRBV29-1 and TRBJ2-3; 10 bases agree with TRBD1. This CDR3 is built from 14 residues. V trimming: 6 bases; J trimming: 0 bases; junction bases outside the gene matches: 3. Germline CDR1 SQVTM, CDR2 ANQGSEA. The CDR3, as DNA: TGCAGCGTCGGGACAGGGGTCAGCACAGATACGCAGTATTTT. It yields the protein CSVGTGVSTDTQYF.

V and J are TRBV13 and TRBJ2-2, with a tentative D call TRBD2 (5 bases). The CDR3 length is 14 residues. Germline CDR1 is PRHDT and CDR2 is FYEKMQ (reference sequence). V was pared by 8 bases and J by 4 bases, with 14 bases between. The CDR3: CASYKGLATGELFF. DNA of the CDR3: TGTGCCAGCTACAAGGGTCTAGCCACCGGGGAGCTGTTTTTT.

As concerns this clonotype: The junction differs from germline at one of its ends, possibly a read error. V and J are TRBV13 and TRBJ2-7, with a possible D match to TRBD1 (6 bases). Looked up from germline, CDR1 is PRHDT and CDR2 is FYEKMQ (reference sequence). There are 15 residues in the CDR3. The CDR3 protein is CTSSSYWTAAYEQYF. CDR3 nucleotide sequence: TGTACCAGCAGCTCATACTGGACAGCCGCCTACGAGCAGTACTTC. The full variable domain, in which reference TRBV13 and TRBJ2-7 provide the parts outside the CDR3, is AAGVIQSPRHLIKEKRETATLKCYPIPRHDTVYWYQQGPGQDPQFLISFYEKMQSDKGSIPDRFSAQQFSDYHSELNMSSLELGDSALYFCTSSSYWTAAYEQYFGPGTRLTVT.